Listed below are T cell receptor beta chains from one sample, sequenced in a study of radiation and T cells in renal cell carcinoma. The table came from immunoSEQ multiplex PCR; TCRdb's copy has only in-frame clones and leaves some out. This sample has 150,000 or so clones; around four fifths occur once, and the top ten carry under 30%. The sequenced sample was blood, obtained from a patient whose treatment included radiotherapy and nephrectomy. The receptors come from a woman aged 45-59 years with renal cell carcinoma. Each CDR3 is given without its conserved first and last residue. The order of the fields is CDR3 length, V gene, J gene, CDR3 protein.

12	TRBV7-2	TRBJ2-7	ASSQTGTHYEQY
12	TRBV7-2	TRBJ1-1	ASSLAPIVTEAF
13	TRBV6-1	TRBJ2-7	ASSPLRLGVYEQY
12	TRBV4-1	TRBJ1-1	ASSRTGGNTEAF
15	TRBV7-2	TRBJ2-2	ASSFALTGANTGELF
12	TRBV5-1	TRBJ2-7	ASSLAGRSYEQY
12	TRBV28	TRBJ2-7	ASKEAENSYEQY
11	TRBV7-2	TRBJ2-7	ASSFRYSHEQY
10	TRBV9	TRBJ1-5	ASSGPNQPQH
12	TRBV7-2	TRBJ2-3	ASGGGPSTDTQY
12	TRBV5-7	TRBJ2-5	ASSPGLAGETQY
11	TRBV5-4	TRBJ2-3	ASMEGATDTQY
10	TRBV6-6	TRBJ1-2	ASSDPRYGYT
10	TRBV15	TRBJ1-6	ATSLEGGPLH
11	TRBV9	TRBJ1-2	ASSADSFYGYT
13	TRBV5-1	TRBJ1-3	ASSLTGSSGNTIY
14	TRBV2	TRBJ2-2	ASSSGTGVNTGELF
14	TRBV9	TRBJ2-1	ASSVGLAGGYNEQF
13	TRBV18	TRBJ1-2	ASSPITGSNYGYT
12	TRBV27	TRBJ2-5	ASRPGPGQETQY